These 20 T cell receptor beta chains originate from one sample sequenced in a study of technical replicates of blood from a handful of donors. Method: immunoSEQ multiplex PCR; TCRdb's copy keeps in-frame clones and lacks some. The sample holds about 75,000 clones, 95% to 98% seen once. Sequences were obtained from T cells isolated from PBMCs. These receptors were taken from a human donor in good health.

The chain combines TRBV6-5 with TRBJ1-1; unclear D gene. Germline loops: CDR1 MNHEY, CDR2 SVGAGI. This CDR3 region has 10 residues. V lost 6 bases to trimming and J lost 7 bases, with 6 bases between them. CDR3 nucleotide sequence: TGTGCCAGCAGATCCTTTGAAGCTTTCTTT. This gives the protein CASRSFEAFF.

The chain is built from TRBV6-1 and TRBJ1-2; TRBD1 agrees at 8 bases. This CDR3 is 15 amino acids long. V was pared by 3 bases and J by 5 bases, with 8 bases of the junction left unmatched. Germline V gives CDR1 MNHNS, CDR2 SASEGT. The CDR3 spells CASSETLGQGYGYTF. For the CDR3, the DNA is TGTGCCAGCAGTGAGACCTTAGGACAGGGATATGGCTACACCTTC.

V usage is TRBV28 and J usage is TRBJ2-4, with 10 bases aligning to TRBD2. The CDR3 loop spans 16 amino acids. Germline V gene data show CDR1 as MDHEN and CDR2 as SYDVKM. Losses at the gene ends were 4 bases for V and 5 bases for J; bases not matched to a gene: 8. CDR3 residues: CASSSPPSGSENIQYF. For the CDR3, the DNA is TGTGCCAGCAGTTCCCCTCCTAGCGGGAGTGAAAACATTCAGTACTTC.

The chain employs TRBV6-1 and TRBJ1-4; possible D gene TRBD1, 6 bases. Trimming took off 3 bases at V and 14 bases at J, with 7 bases between the two ends. Germline CDR1 and CDR2: MNHNS and SASEGT. This CDR3 contains 10 residues. The DNA for the CDR3 is TGTGCCAGCAGTGATAGGGGGCTGTTTTTT. This gives the protein CASSDRGLFF.

The chain has TRBV19 and TRBJ1-1; TRBD1 is a possible D gene (5 bases). The CDR3 spans 11 residues. CDR1 is LNHDA and CDR2 is SQIVND in the germline V gene (reference sequence). Trimming cost V 7 bases and J 11 bases, with 14 bases left between them. Written as DNA, the CDR3 is TGTGCCAGTAATGAAGGGGTTTCGGCTTTCTTT. As protein: CASNEGVSAFF.

This chain uses TRBV27 with TRBJ2-1, with TRBD1 as a possible D gene (6 bases). Trimming removed 6 bases at V and 2 bases at J, with 14 bases between. CDR3 length equals 15 residues. Germline CDR1 and CDR2: MNHEY and SMNVEV (reference sequence). DNA of the CDR3: TGTGCCAGCAGCCAAACAGGGCCCCCCTACAATGAGCAGTTCTTC. Its protein is CASSQTGPPYNEQFF.

The chain is built from TRBV7-3 and TRBJ2-3; D might be TRBD2 (6 bases). The CDR3 is made up of 17 amino acids. Trimming removed 5 bases at V and 3 bases at J, with 21 bases between. Germline V CDR1 and CDR2: SGHTA, FQGTGA. CDR3 region: CASSRGWGSGRTDTQYF. The CDR3 DNA is TGTGCCAGCAGCCGAGGTTGGGGTAGCGGAAGGACAGATACGCAGTATTTT.

This sequence joins TRBV5-1 and TRBJ1-2; D remains ambiguous. Per germline, CDR1 SGHRS and CDR2 YFSETQ. The V end was cut by 3 bases, the J end by 6 bases, with 12 bases between. The CDR3 extends over 13 amino acids. The CDR3 region has the DNA TGCGCCAGCAGCTCCACAGATTTCGATGGCTACACCTTC. Encoded protein: CASSSTDFDGYTF.

J is TRBJ2-7 and V is TRBV7-9; no clear D. The CDR3 has 14 amino acids. Germline V gene sequence: CDR1 SEHNR, CDR2 FQNEAQ (reference sequence). V lost 4 bases, J lost 3 bases, and 13 bases lay in between. The CDR3 loop reads CASSSSTPSYEQYF. The CDR3 DNA sequence: TGTGCCAGCAGCTCTTCCACTCCTAGCTACGAGCAGTACTTC.

The rearrangement joins TRBV6-1 to TRBJ2-7; weak D call: TRBD1 (7 bases). The CDR3 covers 15 residues. CDR1 and CDR2 from the germline V gene are MNHNS and SASEGT. V was cut by 3 bases and J by 1 base, with 13 bases left in between. The CDR3 bases are TGTGCCAGCAGTGAGGAACAGGGGACTTCCTACGAGCAGTACTTC. It translates to CASSEEQGTSYEQYF.

This chain joins TRBV30 and TRBJ1-4, with 10 nucleotides matching TRBD1. Germline V gives CDR1 GTSNPN, CDR2 SVGIG (reference sequence). The CDR3 totals 15 residues. V trimming: 0 bases; J trimming: 11 bases; junction bases outside the gene matches: 9. The CDR3 protein is CAWSVLGTGVLKLFF. Written as DNA, the CDR3 is TGTGCCTGGAGTGTCCTCGGGACAGGGGTGCTGAAACTGTTTTTT.

V is TRBV5-8 and J is TRBJ1-2; D is perhaps TRBD1 (5 bases). Germline V gene data show CDR1 as SGHTS and CDR2 as YDEGEE. The length of the CDR3 is 14 residues. Trimming stripped 4 bases from V and 2 bases from J, with 12 bases between. CDR3 sequence (DNA): TGTGCCAGCAGCCGGGGACTGCCGAACTATGGCTACACCTTC. This encodes CASSRGLPNYGYTF.

The J gene is TRBJ2-1, the V gene TRBV19, with 8 nucleotides matching TRBD1. Germline lookup yields CDR1 LNHDA and CDR2 SQIVND (reference sequence). CDR3 length: 14 amino acids. J was trimmed by 7 bases and V by 8 bases; bases with no gene match: 10. CDR3 amino acids: CASSVGQGWNEQFF. DNA of the CDR3: TGTGCCAGTTCGGTCGGACAGGGATGGAATGAGCAGTTCTTC. The full variable domain, rest sourced from reference TRBV19 and TRBJ2-1, is DGGITQSPKYLFRKEGQNVTLSCEQNLNHDAMYWYRQDPGQGLRLIYYSQIVNDFQKGDIAEGYSVSREKKESFPLTVTSAQKNPTAFYLCASSVGQGWNEQFFGPGTRLTVL.

V gene TRBV7-2 combines with J gene TRBJ2-5; weak D call: TRBD1 (8 bases). Germline loops: CDR1 SGHTA, CDR2 FQGNSA. Trimming took off 5 bases at V and 4 bases at J, with 14 bases between the two ends. This CDR3 contains 14 residues. The CDR3 protein is CASSENRGGETQYF. CDR3 nucleotides: TGTGCCAGCAGCGAAAACAGGGGGGGAGAGACCCAGTACTTC.

This chain joins TRBV4-3 and TRBJ2-4, with 8 positions matching TRBD2. Germline-derived CDR1 and CDR2 are LGHNA and YSLEER. The CDR3 contains 17 residues. J was trimmed by 3 bases and V by 0 bases; bases with no gene match: 7. CDR3 amino acids: CASSQESGGRGKNIQYF. In nucleotides, the CDR3 is TGCGCCAGCAGCCAAGAGAGCGGGGGACGTGGCAAAAACATTCAGTACTTC.

This chain joins TRBV9 and TRBJ2-1, with D unclear. The CDR3 contains 13 residues. CDR1 is SGDLS and CDR2 is YYNGEE in the germline V gene. Trimming took off 2 bases at V and 8 bases at J, with 11 bases between the two ends. The CDR3 region has the DNA TGTGCCAGCAGCGTCTCCGAGCCTCATGAGCAGTTCTTC. Translated, it gives CASSVSEPHEQFF.

This chain connects TRBV30 to TRBJ1-4; tentatively, D is TRBD1 (5 bases). The CDR3 loop spans 13 amino acids. From germline, CDR1 is GTSNPN and CDR2 SVGIG (reference sequence). Trimming stripped 3 bases from V and 13 bases from J, with 18 bases between. CDR3 region: CAWSVGTSGGLFF. CDR3 sequence (DNA): TGTGCCTGGAGCGTCGGGACTTCTGGGGGACTGTTTTTT.

The chain is built from TRBV27 and TRBJ2-7, with D possibly TRBD1 on 5 matching bases. The V end was cut by 4 bases, the J end by 3 bases, with 13 bases between. The germline CDR1 and CDR2 sequences are MNHEY and SMNVEV (reference sequence). This CDR3 comprises 14 residues. The CDR3 protein is CASSSGQGFYEQYF. The CDR3 coding sequence is TGTGCCAGCAGTTCAGGGCAGGGTTTCTACGAGCAGTACTTC.

The genes are TRBV7-6 and TRBJ2-1, with TRBD2 as a possible D gene (5 bases). The germline V and J ends were trimmed by 8 bases and 5 bases, with 16 bases remaining between them. The germline V gene has CDR1 SGHVS and CDR2 FNYEAQ. This CDR3 is 14 amino acids long. Written as DNA, the CDR3 is TGTGCCAGCTCCCCGGTAGCGTACGACAATGAGCAGTTCTTC. Its translation: CASSPVAYDNEQFF.

As DNA, the CDR3 is TGTGCCAGCAGCCCCCGGACTAGCGGACAAGAGACCCAGTACTTC. Amino acids: CASSPRTSGQETQYF. V gene TRBV9 combines with J gene TRBJ2-5; 10 bases agree with TRBD2. The V segment lost 4 bases and the J segment 2 bases; nucleotides outside the gene matches: 5. Germline CDR1 and CDR2: SGDLS and YYNGEE. The CDR3 loop spans 15 amino acids.